A single TCR beta chain is shown here with its context. V was shortened by 0 bases and J by 8 bases, with 10 bases between the two germline ends. The CDR3 extends over 13 amino acids. Germline V gives CDR1 SGHKS, CDR2 YYEKEE (reference sequence). In the authors' workflow: The assay estimated nucleated cells by amplifying reference gene primers. Measured with immunoSEQ multiplex PCR; TCRdb has only the in-frame clones, and not every one. V, J and clone size are taken as reported in that table, and D and trimming were inferred from the DNA itself. The repertoire includes some 90,000 clones, around nine tenths of them detected once, and 1% to 1.5% sits in the top ten. This record comes from a study of blood T cell repertoires in COVID-19. Study-wide context: Material from acute and convalescent COVID-19 was sourced from the United States, Italy and Spain. The cDNA or gDNA used as material had been derived from T cells, B-cell-depleted T cells, or PBMCs.

The sequence derives from an elderly man with active or convalescent COVID-19. Specimen: peripheral blood. This sequence joins TRBV5-5 and TRBJ2-3, with D maybe TRBD1 (6 bases). The CDR3 nucleotides are TGTGCCAGCAGCTTGGGGGGGCGGGCTACGCAGTATTTT. This sequence encodes CASSLGGRATQYF.